Listed below are T cell receptor beta chains from one sample, sequenced in a study of OX40 agonist ivuxolimab in advanced cancers. The assay was immunoSEQ multiplex PCR, and TCRdb's table has in-frame clones only and misses some. This sample has 99,000 or so clones, with around nine tenths found just once. Source: CD4+ or CD8+ T cells sorted from blood, taken in a trial of the OX40 agonist ivuxolimab. The receptors originated from an adult with an advanced solid tumor such as melanoma, head and neck, liver or kidney cancer. Each CDR3 is given without its conserved first and last residue. For some rows the clone size is stated as once, few or many, or as a class when expanded; others skip it.

v_call: TRBV7-2
j_call: TRBJ2-7
clone_size: once
cdr3_aa: ASSPAGTGAYEQY

v_call: TRBV19
j_call: TRBJ1-6
clone_size: .
cdr3_aa: ASTISGGAGNSPLH

v_call: TRBV18
j_call: TRBJ2-7
clone_size: once
cdr3_aa: ASSRDHSNLLREQY

v_call: TRBV5-1
j_call: TRBJ2-1
clone_size: .
cdr3_aa: ASSLYQSSYNEQF

v_call: TRBV6-5
j_call: TRBJ1-1
clone_size: .
cdr3_aa: ASSYAGTGTNTEAF

v_call: TRBV10-1
j_call: TRBJ2-7
clone_size: .
cdr3_aa: ASSDYGLAPIPYEQY

v_call: TRBV7-2
j_call: TRBJ2-1
clone_size: few
cdr3_aa: ASSSRGAGALEQF

v_call: TRBV9
j_call: TRBJ1-6
clone_size: .
cdr3_aa: ASSQDQLYYNSPLH

v_call: TRBV5-1
j_call: TRBJ2-3
clone_size: .
cdr3_aa: ASSLQGVGSDTQY

v_call: TRBV28
j_call: TRBJ1-5
clone_size: .
cdr3_aa: ASRKVSNQPQH

v_call: TRBV30
j_call: TRBJ2-3
clone_size: once
cdr3_aa: AWRSQGWSTDTQY

v_call: TRBV7-8
j_call: TRBJ2-3
clone_size: .
cdr3_aa: ASSWTGGTDTQY

v_call: TRBV6-1
j_call: TRBJ2-7
clone_size: .
cdr3_aa: ASSVQGTAKRVFPSYEQY

v_call: TRBV6-5
j_call: TRBJ1-4
clone_size: .
cdr3_aa: ASRPTGRGEKLF

v_call: TRBV9
j_call: TRBJ2-2
clone_size: .
cdr3_aa: ASSVGAAADTGELF

v_call: TRBV7-8
j_call: TRBJ2-7
clone_size: .
cdr3_aa: ASSLARLGSYEQY

v_call: TRBV7-8
j_call: TRBJ2-1
clone_size: .
cdr3_aa: ASSFLVGDEQF